Listed below are T cell receptor beta chains from one sample, sequenced in a study of blood T cells in healthy people across ages. TCRdb processed the 5' RACE reads anew with MiXCR; each CDR3 protein has one entry. The table shows 1.6 million or so distinct CDR3 sequences, with almost 35% occurring only once. The specimen was blood. These receptors were collected from a woman younger than 45 in good health. Both conserved end residues are part of each CDR3. A D gene is named only where the DNA matches it firmly. Only some rows state a clone size, as once, few, many or a class for expanded clones.

clone size: few
V gene: TRBV9
D gene: TRBD2
J gene: TRBJ2-1
CDR3 protein: CASNLVASGGWNEQFF
CDR3 DNA: TGTGCCAGCAACCTAGTGGCTAGCGGGGGGTGGAATGAGCAGTTCTTC

clone size: NA
V gene: TRBV20-1
D gene: NA
J gene: TRBJ2-7
CDR3 protein: CSATNPRKNRDEQYF
CDR3 DNA: TGCAGTGCTACTAACCCTCGGAAAAATCGCGACGAGCAGTACTTC

clone size: NA
V gene: TRBV5-1
D gene: NA
J gene: TRBJ1-6
CDR3 protein: CASNLSNSPLHF
CDR3 DNA: TGCGCCAGCAACTTAAGTAATTCACCCCTCCACTTT

clone size: NA
V gene: TRBV7-2
D gene: TRBD2
J gene: TRBJ2-1
CDR3 protein: CASSSPGTRATHEQFF
CDR3 DNA: TGTGCCAGCAGCTCCCCCGGGACTAGGGCGACCCATGAGCAGTTCTTC

clone size: NA
V gene: TRBV4-1
D gene: NA
J gene: TRBJ2-1
CDR3 protein: CASSQTTYNEQFF
CDR3 DNA: TGCGCCAGCAGCCAAACTACCTACAATGAGCAGTTCTTC

clone size: once
V gene: TRBV6-5
D gene: NA
J gene: TRBJ2-7
CDR3 protein: CASRTGKYEQYF
CDR3 DNA: TGTGCCAGCAGAACAGGGAAATACGAGCAGTACTTC

clone size: NA
V gene: TRBV20-1
D gene: NA
J gene: TRBJ2-4
CDR3 protein: CSARQGGSKNIQYF
CDR3 DNA: TGCAGTGCTAGACAGGGGGGTTCCAAAAACATTCAGTACTTC

clone size: few
V gene: TRBV5-6
D gene: NA
J gene: TRBJ1-2
CDR3 protein: CASSTGQRTNYGYTF
CDR3 DNA: TGTGCCAGCAGCACAGGACAGCGAACTAACTATGGCTACACCTTC

clone size: few
V gene: TRBV10-3
D gene: TRBD1
J gene: TRBJ2-6
CDR3 protein: CATRADRPILDSGANVLTF
CDR3 DNA: TGTGCCACCAGAGCGGACAGGCCCATTCTTGACTCTGGGGCCAACGTCCTGACTTTC

clone size: few
V gene: TRBV7-9
D gene: NA
J gene: TRBJ2-7
CDR3 protein: CASSLRREQYF
CDR3 DNA: TGTGCCAGCAGCCTCCGACGCGAGCAGTACTTC

clone size: few
V gene: TRBV6-5
D gene: NA
J gene: TRBJ2-5
CDR3 protein: CASSPRQGLGQETQYF
CDR3 DNA: TGTGCCAGCAGCCCTCGACAGGGACTAGGACAAGAGACCCAGTACTTC

clone size: NA
V gene: TRBV2
D gene: TRBD2
J gene: TRBJ2-7
CDR3 protein: CASSEESGGTYEQYF
CDR3 DNA: TGTGCCAGCAGTGAAGAGAGCGGGGGAACCTACGAGCAGTACTTC

clone size: NA
V gene: TRBV4-2
D gene: TRBD2
J gene: TRBJ2-7
CDR3 protein: CASSQDIAGQRSYEQYF
CDR3 DNA: TGTGCCAGCAGCCAAGATATAGCGGGGCAGCGATCCTACGAGCAGTACTTC

clone size: NA
V gene: TRBV27
D gene: TRBD2
J gene: TRBJ2-1
CDR3 protein: CASSLGSGGRNEQFF
CDR3 DNA: TGTGCCAGCAGTTTGGGGTCGGGGGGTCGCAATGAGCAGTTCTTC

clone size: few
V gene: TRBV24-1
D gene: NA
J gene: TRBJ2-1
CDR3 protein: CATSDPRNEQFF
CDR3 DNA: TGTGCCACCAGTGACCCTAGGAATGAGCAGTTCTTC

clone size: few
V gene: TRBV6-1
D gene: NA
J gene: TRBJ2-4
CDR3 protein: CATRNLHLALAKNIQYF
CDR3 DNA: TGTGCCACCCGAAACCTCCACCTGGCATTAGCCAAAAACATTCAGTACTTC

clone size: few
V gene: TRBV27
D gene: TRBD2
J gene: TRBJ2-7
CDR3 protein: CASSFRGEGYEQYF
CDR3 DNA: TGTGCCAGCAGTTTTCGAGGGGAGGGTTACGAGCAGTACTTC

clone size: NA
V gene: TRBV3-1
D gene: TRBD1
J gene: TRBJ1-5
CDR3 protein: CASSQRQGLTQPQHF
CDR3 DNA: TGTGCCAGCAGCCAAAGACAGGGGCTGACTCAGCCCCAGCATTTT

clone size: many
V gene: TRBV3-1
D gene: NA
J gene: TRBJ1-2
CDR3 protein: CASSHAGTPYGYTF
CDR3 DNA: TGTGCCAGCAGCCACGCCGGGACACCCTATGGCTACACCTTC

clone size: few
V gene: TRBV11-2
D gene: NA
J gene: TRBJ1-2
CDR3 protein: CASSLDSAANYGYTF
CDR3 DNA: TGTGCCAGCAGTTTAGATTCCGCAGCTAACTATGGCTACACCTTC

clone size: few
V gene: TRBV20-1
D gene: NA
J gene: TRBJ2-5
CDR3 protein: CSASWHPLETQYF
CDR3 DNA: TGCAGTGCTAGTTGGCACCCCCTGGAGACCCAGTACTTC

clone size: many
V gene: TRBV4-1
D gene: TRBD2
J gene: TRBJ2-7
CDR3 protein: CASSQLLAGGTYEQYF
CDR3 DNA: TGCGCCAGCAGCCAACTTCTAGCGGGGGGGACCTACGAGCAGTACTTC

clone size: NA
V gene: TRBV6-5
D gene: NA
J gene: TRBJ1-5
CDR3 protein: CASSPVYSNQPQHF
CDR3 DNA: TGTGCCAGCAGCCCGGTGTATAGCAATCAGCCCCAGCATTTT

clone size: NA
V gene: TRBV3-1
D gene: NA
J gene: TRBJ2-1
CDR3 protein: CASSQDRVGGNEQFF
CDR3 DNA: TGTGCCAGCAGCCAAGATCGGGTAGGGGGAAATGAGCAGTTCTTC

clone size: few
V gene: TRBV4-1
D gene: NA
J gene: TRBJ1-5
CDR3 protein: CASSQDPRWPQHF
CDR3 DNA: TGCGCCAGCAGCCAAGATCCCCGGTGGCCCCAGCATTTT

clone size: NA
V gene: TRBV20-1
D gene: NA
J gene: TRBJ2-1
CDR3 protein: CSARVGRTPSYNEQFF
CDR3 DNA: TGCAGTGCTAGAGTTGGGAGGACCCCTTCCTACAATGAGCAGTTCTTC

clone size: few
V gene: TRBV10-2
D gene: TRBD1
J gene: TRBJ1-5
CDR3 protein: CASSDRTGPYSNRPQHF
CDR3 DNA: TGCGCCAGCAGTGACAGGACAGGACCCTATAGCAATCGGCCCCAGCATTTT

clone size: few
V gene: TRBV9
D gene: TRBD2
J gene: TRBJ2-3
CDR3 protein: CASSVDPWGAGGPDTQYF
CDR3 DNA: TGTGCCAGCAGCGTAGACCCGTGGGGAGCGGGGGGCCCAGATACGCAGTATTTT